The 19 T cell receptor beta chains presented below share a single source sample, sequenced in a study of identical twins (TCRdb year 2016). The library was made by 5' RACE. Sequenced on an Illumina HiSeq 2000. TCRdb reprocessed the public reads (quality trimming at Q25 with fastp, clone calling with MiXCR) and kept in-frame beta chains. Rows merge per CDR3 protein into single entries with the most common DNA and genes. The table for this sample lists some 500,000 distinct CDR3 sequences; 12% to 15% of them were counted only once. The ten top clones hold approximately 0.52% of the sample. These records were also assigned to another study, of yellow fever vaccine responses in identical twins.

The sample consisted of CD4+ T cells sorted from blood. Receptor source: a woman between 18 and 29 years old in good health.

This clonotype was counted a few times. This chain uses TRBV6-2 or TRBV6-3 with TRBJ2-7; a weak D match, TRBD1 (5 bases). V was cut by 5 bases and J by 5 bases, with 22 bases left in between. The CDR3 is made up of 16 amino acids. The germline V gene has CDR1 MNHEY and CDR2 SVGEGT. DNA for the CDR3: TGTGCCAGCAGTGGAAATCCGGGCCCCCGGACAAACGAGCAGTACTTC. Translated, it gives CASSGNPGPRTNEQYF.

The sample holds a few counts of this clonotype. This chain joins TRBV9 and TRBJ2-1; D remains ambiguous. Trimming removed 4 bases from V and 10 bases from J, with 15 bases in between. This CDR3 region has 13 residues. Germline V gene data show CDR1 as SGDLS and CDR2 as YYNGEE. As DNA, the CDR3 is TGTGCCAGCAGCACCATCCAGACAATGGAGCAGTTCTTC. Amino acid sequence: CASSTIQTMEQFF. The full variable domain, rest sourced from reference TRBV9 and TRBJ2-1, is DSGVTQTPKHLITATGQRVTLRCSPRSGDLSVYWYQQSLDQGLQFLIQYYNGEERAKGNILERFSAQQFPDLHSELNLSSLELGDSALYFCASSTIQTMEQFFGPGTRLTVL.

The rearrangement links TRBV2 to TRBJ2-1, with TRBD2 matching over 11 bases. The junction had 7 bases not matched to a gene; V was cut back by 3 bases and J by 9 bases. CDR1 and CDR2 (germline): SNHLY, FYNNEI. The CDR3 has 15 amino acids. The CDR3 protein is CASSDGLAGGGEQFF. The CDR3 DNA is TGTGCCAGCAGTGACGGGCTAGCGGGGGGAGGTGAGCAGTTCTTC.

This clonotype was counted only a few times. The gene calls are TRBV15 and TRBJ2-5, with D hard to call. The CDR3 loop spans 14 amino acids. The germline CDR1 and CDR2 sequences are LNHNV and YYDKDF (reference sequence). The V gene lost 2 bases and the J gene lost 5 bases, with 12 bases spanning the gap. In DNA form, the CDR3 reads TGTGCCACCAGCAGAAACCAACGATGGGAGACCCAGTACTTC. Its translation is CATSRNQRWETQYF.

The V gene is TRBV2, the J gene TRBJ2-2; D perhaps matches TRBD1 (6 bases). CDR1 is SNHLY and CDR2 is FYNNEI in the germline V gene. Trimming shortened V by 5 bases and J by 3 bases, and 7 bases separated the two germline ends. The CDR3 extends over 13 amino acids. The CDR3 protein is CASSNRDTGELFF. CDR3 coding DNA: TGTGCCAGCAGTAACAGGGACACCGGGGAGCTGTTTTTT.

CDR3 bases: TGCAGCGTGTCTGGGGACAGCGGGCGCTCTTGGCAGTTCTTC. Protein sequence: CSVSGDSGRSWQFF. The rearrangement joins TRBV29-1 to TRBJ2-1; possibly TRBD1 for D (7 bases). This CDR3 spans 14 amino acids. The ends were cut back, 6 bases at V and 12 bases at J, with 24 bases in the middle. Germline V gene sequence: CDR1 SQVTM, CDR2 ANQGSEA.

The rearrangement links TRBV29-1 to TRBJ2-3, with 8 bases that match TRBD1. The CDR3 consists of 12 residues. With V trimmed by 7 bases and J by 7 bases, 7 bases remained unmatched. The germline CDR1 and CDR2 sequences are SQVTM and ANQGSEA. The CDR3 nucleotides are TGCAGCGCCGAAGGACAGGGATATACGCAGTATTTT. Encoded protein: CSAEGQGYTQYF.

The J gene is TRBJ1-2, the V gene TRBV6-1; D unresolved. This CDR3 contains 13 residues. Per the germline V gene, CDR1 is MNHNS and CDR2 is SASEGT. The ends were cut back, 6 bases at V and 8 bases at J, with 16 bases in the middle. CDR3 protein: CASSKVLRMGYTF. CDR3 sequence (DNA): TGTGCCAGCAGCAAGGTTTTGAGAATGGGCTACACCTTC.

This clonotype was recorded a few times. Sequence at one end of the junction differs from germline and may be a read error. J is TRBJ2-1 and V is TRBV5-1; 9 nucleotides align to TRBD2. This CDR3 has 15 residues. Germline assignment: CDR1 SGHRS and CDR2 YFSETQ. The CDR3 sequence: CASRLAGLALNEQFF. CDR3 sequence (DNA): TGCGCCAGCAGATTGGCGGGACTAGCACTCAATGAGCAGTTCTTC.

This clonotype was seen more than once but under ten times. The chain joins TRBV7-9 to TRBJ2-5; no definite D call. Germline V lookup: CDR1 SEHNR, CDR2 FQNEAQ (reference sequence). Trimming took off 2 bases at V and 0 bases at J, with 10 bases between the two ends. The CDR3 contains 15 residues. The CDR3 sequence is CASSLSYSDQETQYF. DNA of the CDR3: TGTGCCAGCAGCTTATCCTACTCGGACCAAGAGACCCAGTACTTC.

J is TRBJ2-7 and V is TRBV28; D uncertain. Trimming left V 3 bases short and J 6 bases short, with 12 bases between. Germline CDR1 MDHEN, CDR2 SYDVKM. This CDR3 spans 13 amino acids. Written as DNA, the CDR3 is TGTGCCAGCAGTTTTGGCAGGATGGGCGAGCAGTACTTC. Its protein is CASSFGRMGEQYF.

This CDR3 reads CATSDPDRVTGELFF. The CDR3 DNA reads TGTGCCACCAGTGACCCGGACAGGGTAACCGGGGAGCTGTTTTTT. The chain combines TRBV24-1 with TRBJ2-2; 8 nucleotides align to TRBD1. The CDR3 consists of 15 residues. The trim removed 4 bases at V and 5 bases at J, leaving 5 bases unmatched. Germline-derived CDR1 and CDR2 are KGHDR and SFDVKD.

The J gene is TRBJ2-3, the V gene TRBV29-1, with 10 positions matching TRBD2. The CDR3 extends over 15 amino acids. V was pared by 5 bases and J by 2 bases, with 7 bases of the junction left unmatched. The germline gives CDR1 SQVTM, CDR2 ANQGSEA. The CDR3 region is CSVKGLAETTDTQYF. CDR3 in DNA: TGCAGCGTTAAAGGACTAGCGGAGACCACAGATACGCAGTATTTT.

V usage is TRBV20-1 and J usage is TRBJ2-2; D ambiguous. CDR1 and CDR2 from the germline V gene are DFQATT and SNEGSKA (reference sequence). Trimming stripped 6 bases from V and 5 bases from J, with 10 bases between. The CDR3 is 12 amino acids. The chain's CDR3 is CSARQTTGELFF. The CDR3 DNA reads TGCAGTGCCAGGCAGACAACCGGGGAGCTGTTTTTT.

V is TRBV29-1 and J is TRBJ2-2; no reliable D call. CDR1 and CDR2 from the germline V gene are SQVTM and ANQGSEA. V was trimmed by 2 bases and J by 3 bases, leaving 4 bases between them. CDR3 length: 12 residues. The DNA of the CDR3 is TGCAGCGTTGAAACGGACACCGGGGAGCTGTTTTTT. It codes for CSVETDTGELFF.

This clonotype has just a few counts. This chain uses TRBV20-1 with TRBJ2-5, with D tentatively TRBD2 (7 bases). The CDR3 is 13 residues long. Trimming took 7 bases from V and 6 from J, leaving 18 bases between them. Germline values: CDR1 DFQATT, CDR2 SNEGSKA (reference sequence). The CDR3 DNA follows: TGCAGTGTTGTGGGGGGGCTCGCCCAGACCCAGTACTTC. This gives the protein CSVVGGLAQTQYF.

The chain has TRBV5-1 and TRBJ2-2, with TRBD1 as a possible D gene (6 bases). Looked up from germline, CDR1 is SGHRS and CDR2 is YFSETQ. Trimming stripped 0 bases from V and 4 bases from J, with 10 bases between. This CDR3 region has 15 residues. CDR3: CASSLAGVRTGELFF. The CDR3 coding sequence is TGCGCCAGCAGCTTGGCAGGGGTCCGCACCGGGGAGCTGTTTTTT.

This clonotype occurred a few times. The chain has TRBV4-3 and TRBJ2-7, with no clear D. The V gene's germline CDR1 is LGHNA and CDR2 YSLEER. The CDR3 consists of 14 residues. The V and J ends lost 10 bases and 2 bases respectively, with 18 bases between them. The CDR3 loop is CAIPTDWQTYEQYF. CDR3 nucleotides: TGCGCCATCCCCACCGACTGGCAGACCTACGAGCAGTACTTC.

This CDR3 is CASQKWAGGVTGELFF. CDR3 DNA sequence: TGCGCCAGCCAGAAATGGGCGGGAGGGGTCACCGGGGAGCTGTTTTTT. The gene calls are TRBV4-1 and TRBJ2-2; 9 nucleotides agree with TRBD2. The V gene end was trimmed by 8 bases and the J gene end by 4 bases; junction bases not matched to a gene: 11. Germline CDR1 and CDR2: MGHRA and YSYEKL. The CDR3 loop spans 16 amino acids.